A single sample gave rise to the 10 T cell receptor beta chains below, sequenced in a study of cytomegalovirus exposure and HLA in healthy donors. The PCR used 60 Vbeta and 13 Jbeta primers. Sequencing used immunoSEQ multiplex PCR; TCRdb keeps in-frame clones, though not all of them. The sample contains over 250,000 clones, roughly two thirds of which appear only once. Sample: PBMCs. Source of these receptors: a female donor in good health and CMV-seronegative.

This chain joins TRBV7-2 and TRBJ2-3; 7 nucleotides align to TRBD1. The V and J ends lost 3 bases and 2 bases, in that order; junction bases with no gene match: 5. CDR3 length: 15 amino acids. Germline assignment: CDR1 SGHTA and CDR2 FQGNSA. The CDR3 loop reads CASSFARGYTDTQYF. As DNA, the CDR3 is TGTGCCAGCAGCTTCGCCAGGGGGTACACAGATACGCAGTATTTT.

Remarks on this clone: This sample also contains other DNA sequences that code for the same CDR3. The chain has TRBV28 and TRBJ2-1; D unclear. V was pared by 6 bases and J by 6 bases, with 3 bases between. The CDR3 length is 10 residues. Germline CDR1 is MDHEN and CDR2 is SYDVKM. CDR3 in amino acids: CASSGNEQFF. In DNA form, the CDR3 reads TGTGCCAGCAGCGGCAATGAGCAGTTCTTC.

This rearrangement joins TRBV19 to TRBJ1-5; maybe TRBD1 (6 bases). Trimming removed 5 bases from V and 1 base from J, with 15 bases in between. The germline V gene encodes CDR1 LNHDA and CDR2 SQIVND (reference sequence). The CDR3 is 16 residues long. In nucleotides, the CDR3 is TGTGCCAGTAGTTACCTACAGGGATACAGCAATCAGCCCCAGCATTTT. The encoded protein is CASSYLQGYSNQPQHF. Combining the CDR3 with reference TRBV19 and TRBJ1-5 gives the whole variable domain DGGITQSPKYLFRKEGQNVTLSCEQNLNHDAMYWYRQDPGQGLRLIYYSQIVNDFQKGDIAEGYSVSREKKESFPLTVTSAQKNPTAFYLCASSYLQGYSNQPQHFGDGTRLSIL.

This rearrangement joins TRBV2 to TRBJ1-3, with 8 bases aligning to TRBD1. This CDR3 is built from 14 residues. From germline, CDR1 is SNHLY and CDR2 FYNNEI. After removal of 4 bases from V and 3 bases from J, the junction contained 2 bases not matched to a gene. CDR3 amino acids: CASSGTGLGNTIYF. CDR3 sequence (DNA): TGTGCCAGCAGTGGGACAGGGCTTGGAAACACCATATATTTT.

A few counts support this clone. The chain uses TRBV5-6 and TRBJ1-1; 10 bases are shared with TRBD1. The CDR3 has 13 amino acids. The germline V gene has CDR1 SGHDT and CDR2 YYEEEE. V shed 6 bases, J shed 10 bases, and the junction held 9 bases outside the gene matches. In DNA form, the CDR3 reads TGTGCCAGCACCACCGGGACAGGGGTACCAGCTTTCTTT. Its translation: CASTTGTGVPAFF.

The gene calls are TRBV5-1 and TRBJ2-5, with a possible D match to TRBD2 (7 bases). The germline CDR1 and CDR2 sequences are SGHRS and YFSETQ. V dropped 4 bases and J dropped 2 bases, with 18 bases sitting between them. The length of the CDR3 is 16 residues. The CDR3 reads CASSRGAKEGQETQYF. The CDR3 bases are TGCGCCAGCAGCCGGGGGGCGAAGGAAGGGCAAGAGACCCAGTACTTC.

The gene calls are TRBV6-5 and TRBJ2-1; D perhaps matches TRBD1 (6 bases). CDR1 and CDR2 from the germline V gene are MNHEY and SVGAGI. This CDR3 has 14 residues. Trimming cost V 2 bases and J 5 bases, with 10 bases left between them. Here the CDR3 DNA reads TGTGCCAGCAGTTACCAGGGGACCGACAATGAGCAGTTCTTC. It is translated as CASSYQGTDNEQFF.

The rearrangement links TRBV9 to TRBJ2-2; possible D gene TRBD2, 6 bases. With 2 bases removed from V and 2 bases from J, the gap between germline ends came to 19 bases. There are 18 residues in the CDR3. Germline CDR1 and CDR2: SGDLS and YYNGEE. CDR3 sequence (DNA): TGTGCCAGCAGCGTTGGGACGAGGGCGGGAAATAACACCGGGGAGCTGTTTTTT. Translated, it gives CASSVGTRAGNNTGELFF.

In this sample, this clone turned up a few times. The chain combines TRBV7-2 with TRBJ1-2, with 12 positions matching TRBD1. V shed 0 bases and J 4 bases; nucleotides not matched to a gene: 3. This CDR3 has 16 amino acids. CDR1 and CDR2 from the germline V gene are SGHTA and FQGNSA. CDR3 bases: TGTGCCAGCAGCTTAGCGGGGACAGGGGGCTTCTATGGCTACACCTTC. Translation gives CASSLAGTGGFYGYTF. The full variable domain, with the rest looked up from reference TRBV7-2 and TRBJ1-2, is GAGVSQSPSNKVTEKGKDVELRCDPISGHTALYWYRQSLGQGLEFLIYFQGNSAPDKSGLPSDRFSAERTGGSVSTLTIQRTQQEDSAVYLCASSLAGTGGFYGYTFGSGTRLTVV.

V gene TRBV6-4 combines with J gene TRBJ2-2; 8 positions agree with TRBD1. CDR1 and CDR2 (germline): MRHNA, SNTAGT. The CDR3 loop spans 15 amino acids. Trimming took 5 bases from V and 6 from J; bases not matched to a gene: 8. CDR3 in amino acids: CASSFTGGEAGELFF. The CDR3 nucleotides read TGTGCCAGCAGTTTCACAGGGGGTGAAGCCGGGGAGCTGTTTTTT.